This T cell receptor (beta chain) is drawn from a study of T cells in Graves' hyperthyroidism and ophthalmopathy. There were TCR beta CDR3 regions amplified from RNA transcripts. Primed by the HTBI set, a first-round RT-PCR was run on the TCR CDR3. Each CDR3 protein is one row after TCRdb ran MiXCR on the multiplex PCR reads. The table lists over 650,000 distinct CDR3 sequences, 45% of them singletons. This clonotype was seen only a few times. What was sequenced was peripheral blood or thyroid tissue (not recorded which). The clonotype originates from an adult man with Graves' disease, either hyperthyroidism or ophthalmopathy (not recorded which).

CDR3 region: CASRAGTSPLHF. CDR3 bases: TGTGCCAGCAGAGCCGGGACGTCACCCCTCCACTTT. The chain employs TRBV2 and TRBJ1-6, with D perhaps TRBD1 (5 bases). The germline CDR1 and CDR2 sequences are SNHLY and FYNNEI. The V end lost 6 bases, the J end lost 10 bases, and 10 bases lay between the germline ends. CDR3 length equals 12 residues.